This paragraph reports one T cell receptor (beta chain). Its specificity is not known. There are 14 residues in the CDR3. CDR1 MDHEN and CDR2 SYDVKM come from the germline V gene. Trimming took 3 bases from V and 4 from J; bases not matched to a gene: 4. This table comes from immunoSEQ multiplex PCR, and its TCRdb copy is limited to in-frame clones, with some not included. Of 74,000 or so clones listed, just under 95% are singletons. The sample belongs to a study of OX40 agonist ivuxolimab in advanced cancers. Study background: Patients were treated with intravenous ivuxolimab, dosed at 0.01 to 10 mg/kg and infused every 2 weeks. Patients undergoing dose escalation presented with hepatocellular carcinoma, melanoma, renal cell or head and neck cancer. Broader study findings: Compared with others, partial responders at 0.1-3.0 mg/kg displayed clonal expansion among the lowest.

The TCR sequence derives from an adult with an advanced solid tumor such as melanoma, head and neck, liver or kidney cancer. This chain uses TRBV28 with TRBJ1-2, with 8 bases lining up with TRBD1. The input for sequencing was CD4+ or CD8+ T cells sorted from blood, taken in a trial of the OX40 agonist ivuxolimab. This chain's CDR3 is CASSFGQGAYGYTF. For the CDR3, the DNA is TGTGCCAGCAGTTTTGGGCAGGGGGCCTATGGCTACACCTTC.